These 21 T cell receptor beta chains originate from one sample sequenced in a study of T-cell reconstitution after alpha-beta-depleted transplantation in children. Unique molecular identifiers were incorporated when the TCRbeta library was constructed. MiXCR, run by TCRdb on the PCR reads, gives a single entry per CDR3 protein. This sample has roughly 220,000 distinct CDR3 sequences; 8.4% occur once, and the top ten carry approximately 40%. Source: PBMCs, mostly from graft donor cells, taken 360 days after TCRalphabeta/CD19-depleted stem cell transplant. All receptors derive from a male patient between 2 and 10 years old who had a stem cell transplant for acute myeloid leukemia, so the T cells may come from the graft donor.

This clonotype appeared many times. The rearrangement joins TRBV29-1 to TRBJ2-5; D not resolved. The CDR3 length is 13 residues. Trimming removed 2 bases at V and 5 bases at J, with 12 bases between. Germline assignment: CDR1 SQVTM and CDR2 ANQGSEA. The CDR3 sequence: CSVESHLGETQYF. The CDR3 DNA reads as TGCAGCGTTGAAAGCCACCTAGGGGAGACCCAGTACTTC.

The chain employs TRBV7-9 and TRBJ2-1, with TRBD2 identical over 8 bases. The CDR3 is made up of 16 amino acids. V lost 4 bases, J lost 1 base, and 6 bases stayed unmatched. Germline CDR1 reads SEHNR; CDR2 reads FQNEAQ (reference sequence). The CDR3 coding sequence is TGTGCCAGCAGCTCCCGGGGGGGATTGTCCTACAATGAGCAGTTCTTC. The encoded protein is CASSSRGGLSYNEQFF.

This clonotype was seen ten or more times. The chain has TRBV27 and TRBJ2-7; 12 nucleotides agree with TRBD2. V was clipped by 5 bases and J by 4 bases; unmatched bases: 3. Germline CDR1 and CDR2: MNHEY and SMNVEV (reference sequence). This CDR3 region has 14 residues. For the CDR3, the DNA is TGTGCCAGCAGTCAACTAGCGGGAGGTTACGAGCAGTACTTC. Translation gives CASSQLAGGYEQYF.

This clonotype was counted at least ten times. The chain uses TRBV7-8 and TRBJ1-1; a weak D match, TRBD1 (5 bases). Per the germline V gene, CDR1 is SGHVS and CDR2 is FQNEAQ. This CDR3 region has 15 residues. Trimming pared 2 bases from V and 4 bases from J, leaving 14 bases between. DNA for the CDR3: TGTGCCAGCAGCTTAAGAGTAGGGGCGGGCACTGAAGCTTTCTTT. This encodes CASSLRVGAGTEAFF.

The rearrangement uses TRBV4-2 and TRBJ2-1; TRBD2 aligns across 9 bases. The J segment lost 5 bases and the V segment lost 4 bases, leaving 12 bases of the junction unmatched. Germline CDR1 and CDR2: LGHNA and YNFKEQ. CDR3 size: 17 residues. CDR3 coding DNA: TGTGCCAGCAGCCCCCAGGGGGGACTAGCAGCGAACAATGAGCAGTTCTTC. It encodes CASSPQGGLAANNEQFF.

This clonotype was counted only a few times. The chain couples TRBV3-1 to TRBJ2-2, with D possibly TRBD1 on 5 matching bases. This CDR3 is 15 amino acids long. The germline V gene encodes CDR1 LGHDT and CDR2 YNNKEL (reference sequence). V was trimmed by 0 bases and J by 4 bases, leaving 9 bases between them. The CDR3 region has the DNA TGTGCCAGCAGCCAAGACAGGGTGATCACCGGGGAGCTGTTTTTT. Protein sequence: CASSQDRVITGELFF.

This clonotype was observed a handful of times. The chain recombines TRBV6-2 or TRBV6-3 with TRBJ2-1; tentative D call: TRBD2 (5 bases). The CDR3 spans 15 residues. Looked up from germline, CDR1 is MNHEY and CDR2 is SVGEGT. V lost 6 bases, J lost 8 bases, and 20 bases lay in between. The CDR3 region is CASRTLAGPIDEQFF. DNA for the CDR3: TGTGCCAGCAGGACCCTCGCGGGCCCTATAGATGAGCAGTTCTTC.

CDR3 DNA sequence: TGTGCCAGCAGTTCCCGGACTCGGACTAGCGGGAGTACTAATGAGCAGTTCTTC. This sequence encodes CASSSRTRTSGSTNEQFF. V is TRBV6-5 and J is TRBJ2-1, with 13 bases that match TRBD2. The V segment lost 4 bases and the J segment 7 bases; nucleotides outside the gene matches: 13. Germline V gene data show CDR1 as MNHEY and CDR2 as SVGAGI. The CDR3 has 18 residues.

Only a few counts were recorded for this clonotype. The chain links TRBV29-1 to TRBJ2-5; 9 bases line up with TRBD2. J gave up 0 bases and V 7 bases, and 12 bases lay outside the gene matches. CDR1 SQVTM and CDR2 ANQGSEA come from the germline V gene. CDR3 length equals 16 residues. The CDR3 coding sequence is TGCAGCGCCGAGCGGGGGGCCTCTTCGTACCAAGAGACCCAGTACTTC. This gives the protein CSAERGASSYQETQYF.

The gene calls are TRBV20-1 and TRBJ2-3, with D perhaps TRBD1 (5 bases). V gave up 6 bases and J gave up 2 bases, with 9 bases separating them. Germline CDR1 and CDR2: DFQATT and SNEGSKA (reference sequence). This CDR3 spans 12 amino acids. CDR3 in amino acids: CSAGEDTDTQYF. As DNA, the CDR3 is TGCAGTGCAGGGGAAGACACAGATACGCAGTATTTT.

A word on this clonotype: This may be a read error, as it is one base from a much larger clone. The chain joins TRBV5-1 to TRBJ2-1, with TRBD1 matching over 7 bases. The CDR3 has 15 residues. Germline V lookup: CDR1 SGHRS, CDR2 YFSETQ. The DNA for the CDR3 is TGCGCCAGCAGCTTGAATCCCGGGACAGACAATGGGCAGTTCTTC. Translated: CASSLNPGTDNGQFF.

This clonotype appeared a few times. V gene TRBV7-2 combines with J gene TRBJ2-3; D not resolved. The CDR3 totals 16 residues. Germline assignment: CDR1 SGHTA and CDR2 FQGNSA. V dropped 2 bases and J dropped 4 bases, with 16 bases sitting between them. DNA of the CDR3: TGTGCCAGCAGCTTAACCTCCACAGACAATCCAGATACGCAGTATTTT. It specifies CASSLTSTDNPDTQYF.

There are a few counts of this clonotype. The V gene is TRBV4-1, the J gene TRBJ2-1, with D possibly being TRBD2 (5 bases). The ends were cut back, 6 bases at V and 0 bases at J, with 12 bases in the middle. Per the germline V gene, CDR1 is MGHRA and CDR2 is YSYEKL. This CDR3 is built from 15 residues. In nucleotides, the CDR3 is TGCGCCAGCAGTGGAGGACTGAGCTCCTACAATGAGCAGTTCTTC. Translation gives CASSGGLSSYNEQFF.

In this sample, this clonotype turned up many times. V gene TRBV4-3 combines with J gene TRBJ2-2; the D gene is possibly TRBD1 (6 bases). CDR1 and CDR2 from the germline V gene are LGHNA and YSLEER. Between the trimmed V and J ends, which lost 0 bases and 7 bases, there was a span of 9 bases. This CDR3 is built from 14 residues. CDR3 sequence reads: CASSQEAGVGELFF. As DNA, the CDR3 is TGCGCCAGCAGCCAAGAGGCAGGGGTCGGGGAGCTGTTTTTT.

The rearrangement joins TRBV29-1 to TRBJ2-1; 8 bases agree with TRBD2. The CDR3 length is 17 residues. From germline, CDR1 is SQVTM and CDR2 ANQGSEA. The V gene end was trimmed by 0 bases and the J gene end by 0 bases; junction bases not matched to a gene: 7. The CDR3 reads CSVEDAGGLSSYNEQFF. The CDR3 nucleotides are TGCAGCGTTGAAGATGCGGGGGGCTTGAGCTCCTACAATGAGCAGTTCTTC.

This clonotype was recorded a few times. This chain links TRBV5-1 with TRBJ2-5, with D perhaps matching TRBD1 or TRBD2 (5 bases each). There are 14 residues in the CDR3. From germline, CDR1 is SGHRS and CDR2 YFSETQ. V gave up 7 bases and J gave up 4 bases, with 17 bases separating them. The CDR3 here is CASGGSDPRETQYF. The CDR3 DNA is TGCGCCAGCGGGGGATCCGACCCCAGAGAGACCCAGTACTTC.

This clonotype has at least ten counts. CDR3 sequence: CASLLRSGGANEQFF. CDR3 sequence (DNA): TGTGCCAGCCTCTTAAGGAGCGGGGGGGCTAATGAGCAGTTCTTC. This chain links TRBV12-3 or TRBV12-4 with TRBJ2-1; 10 bases map to TRBD2. This CDR3 is 15 amino acids long. Trimming at V came to 8 bases and at J to 7 bases, leaving 11 bases not matched to a gene.

The chain employs TRBV12-5 and TRBJ1-1; tentatively, D is TRBD1 (5 bases). Germline V gene sequence: CDR1 LGHNT, CDR2 FRNRAP. The V end lost 10 bases, the J end lost 5 bases, and 14 bases lay between the germline ends. CDR3 length: 12 residues. CDR3 in amino acids: CATTLGGTEAFF. The DNA for the CDR3 is TGTGCTACTACGCTCGGGGGTACTGAAGCTTTCTTT.

This clonotype was counted ten times or more. The chain carries TRBV6-1 and TRBJ2-3, with 11 bases matching TRBD1. Germline CDR1 reads MNHNS; CDR2 reads SASEGT. The CDR3 covers 15 residues. Trimming removed 6 bases from V and 7 bases from J; junction bases left unmatched: 9. The CDR3 sequence is CASRLDRGRENTQYF. The CDR3 nucleotides read TGTGCCAGCAGACTGGACAGGGGGCGCGAAAATACGCAGTATTTT.

V gene TRBV20-1 combines with J gene TRBJ2-4, with D maybe TRBD2 (6 bases). Germline V CDR1 and CDR2: DFQATT, SNEGSKA (reference sequence). Trimming shortened V by 3 bases and J by 2 bases, and 14 bases separated the two germline ends. CDR3 length: 15 amino acids. The CDR3 region has the DNA TGCAGTGCTAGTCCGGAGGGCCGGTCCAAAAACATTCAGTACTTC. This translates into CSASPEGRSKNIQYF.

This clonotype turned up a few times. This chain connects TRBV14 to TRBJ2-5; no firm D call. The CDR3 extends over 16 amino acids. V gave up 1 base and J gave up 1 base, with 13 bases separating them. Germline CDR1 SGHDN, CDR2 FVKESK. The CDR3 region has the DNA TGTGCCAGCAGCCAAGGTCAGCAATATCCCCAAGAGACCCAGTACTTC. Its protein product is CASSQGQQYPQETQYF.